The entry below describes one T cell receptor beta chain. As processed by the authors: Researchers report that nucleated cell counts were estimated from reference gene primer amplification. Libraries were prepared by immunoSEQ multiplex PCR; TCRdb keeps only in-frame clonotypes and omits some of them. The V and J calls and clone size are taken from that table; D and trimming were inferred from the DNA. Among about 200,000 clones listed, approximately 85% were seen once. The CDR3 loop spans 13 amino acids. Looked up from germline, CDR1 is MNHNY and CDR2 is SVGAGI (reference sequence). V was shortened by 9 bases and J by 0 bases, with 12 bases between the two germline ends. This specimen belongs to a study of blood T cell repertoires in COVID-19. Turning to the study itself: PBMCs, B-cell-depleted T cells, or T cells provided the cDNA or gDNA that made up the material.

During active infection, Seattle patients enrolled and were then monitored through disease. The chain links TRBV6-6 to TRBJ2-7, with a tentative D call TRBD1 (6 bases). This TCR came from a woman over 75 with COVID-19, enrolled during active disease. Sample: peripheral blood. In DNA form, the CDR3 reads TGTGCCAGTAGGGACACAAGCTCCTACGAGCAGTACTTC. It specifies CASRDTSSYEQYF.